This T cell receptor (beta chain) was retrieved from a study of cytomegalovirus exposure and HLA in healthy donors. The PCR used 60 Vbeta and 13 Jbeta primers. Some clones are missing from TCRdb's copy, which holds only in-frame ones; the method was immunoSEQ multiplex PCR. The sample has some 100,000 clones; 65% to 75% are singletons. The CDR3 has 15 amino acids. CDR1 SGHTA and CDR2 FQGTGA come from the germline V gene. V lost 5 bases to trimming and J lost 4 bases, with 17 bases between them. The source is a woman between 18 and 29 years old in good health and CMV-seropositive. Sequencing was carried out using PBMCs. The chain is built from TRBV7-3 and TRBJ1-2; D is ambiguous. The CDR3, as DNA: TGTGCCAGCAGCCGTGCGGGCAGCACCGTCTATGGCTACACCTTC. Translating it yields CASSRAGSTVYGYTF.